Listed below are T cell receptor beta chains from one sample, sequenced in a study of blood T cells in healthy people across ages. TCRdb processed the 5' RACE reads anew with MiXCR; each CDR3 protein has one entry. The sample includes more than 800,000 distinct CDR3 sequences, roughly 26% of them seen just once. Sequencing input: blood. The receptor source for this set is a woman aged 80 or over in good health. CDR3s include the opening cysteine and the closing phenylalanine or tryptophan. Fields, in order: clone size, J gene, CDR3 length, V gene, D gene, CDR3 DNA, CDR3 protein. The D gene is left open where the match is weak. The size field is filled for only some rows; it gives once, few, many or a size class.

.	TRBJ2-7	17	TRBV7-2	TRBD1	TGTGCCAGCAGCTACCCGGACCCGGGACAGACCTCCTACGAGCAGTACTTC	CASSYPDPGQTSYEQYF
many	TRBJ2-5	15	TRBV7-2	TRBD2	TGTGCCAGCAGTCCCGGGCGGGGGGGGCAAGAGACCCAGTACTTC	CASSPGRGGQETQYF
many	TRBJ1-4	14	TRBV10-3	TRBD1	TGTGCCACCGCCGGGACAGGGAGTAATGAAAAACTGTTTTTT	CATAGTGSNEKLFF
.	TRBJ2-1	9	TRBV12-3/TRBV12-4	.	TGTGCCAGCAGTGGGGTGCAGTTCTTC	CASSGVQFF
.	TRBJ2-1	14	TRBV12-3/TRBV12-4	.	TGTGCCAGCAGTCCGGTAGGGGTCTACAATGAGCAGTTCTTC	CASSPVGVYNEQFF
many	TRBJ2-5	18	TRBV9	TRBD1	TGTGCCAGCAGCTCCCCCAGTGGGGACAGGGGCAACCAAGAGACCCAGTACTTC	CASSSPSGDRGNQETQYF
many	TRBJ2-4	13	TRBV6-2/TRBV6-3	.	TGTGCCAGCAGTTACTCAGGCGGCAACATTCAGTACTTC	CASSYSGGNIQYF
.	TRBJ2-1	14	TRBV7-2	TRBD2	TGTGCCAGCAGCTTAGGCGGGGGGCAAGAGACCCAGTTCTTC	CASSLGGGQETQFF
many	TRBJ2-3	15	TRBV7-2	TRBD2	TGTGCCAGCAGCTCCTGGACTAGCGGGGTCGAAGCGCAGTATTTT	CASSSWTSGVEAQYF
.	TRBJ2-7	16	TRBV6-6	TRBD2	TGTGCCAGCAGTTGGGGGGGGACTAGCGGGAACTACGAGCAGTACTTC	CASSWGGTSGNYEQYF
many	TRBJ2-4	14	TRBV6-2/TRBV6-3	.	TGTGCCAGCAGCCTCTCTAGGGTCAAAAACATTCAGTACTTC	CASSLSRVKNIQYF
many	TRBJ2-3	15	TRBV27	.	TGTGCCAGCAGTTTATCGGCCAGTTCCACAGATACGCAGTATTTT	CASSLSASSTDTQYF
few	TRBJ2-3	15	TRBV10-1	.	TGCGCCAGCAGTGAACGAGGGACTTCAAGAGATACGCAGTATTTT	CASSERGTSRDTQYF
.	TRBJ1-2	12	TRBV20-1	.	TGCAGTGCAGCTACAGCTAACTATGGCTACACCTTC	CSAATANYGYTF
many	TRBJ2-5	15	TRBV28	TRBD2	TGTGCCAGCAGTTTGGTAGCGGGGGTTGTGGAGACCCAGTACTTC	CASSLVAGVVETQYF
few	TRBJ1-1	13	TRBV6-2/TRBV6-3	.	TGTGCCAGCAGAAGAGACCTACTTGATGAAGCTTTCTTT	CASRRDLLDEAFF
many	TRBJ1-2	14	TRBV20-1	.	TGCAGTGCTTTTGATTGGATAGCTAACTATGGCTACACCTTC	CSAFDWIANYGYTF
many	TRBJ1-6	15	TRBV3-1	.	TGTGCCAGCAGCCCAGTTGGGACCCCCAATTCACCCCTCCACTTT	CASSPVGTPNSPLHF
.	TRBJ2-3	17	TRBV6-1	.	TGTGCCAGCAGTGAAGTTCTACTAGGCGGGGGCACAGATACGCAGTATTTT	CASSEVLLGGGTDTQYF
.	TRBJ2-7	12	TRBV7-2	.	TGTGCCAGCAGCCAAAACTTCTACGAGCAGTACTTC	CASSQNFYEQYF
.	TRBJ1-4	15	TRBV28	TRBD1	TGTGCCAGCAGTACCGGGGGGACAGGGTTTGAAAAACTGTTTTTT	CASSTGGTGFEKLFF
.	TRBJ2-5	14	TRBV29-1	.	TGCAGCGTTGATTTCAGGGCTACTCAAGAGACCCAGTACTTC	CSVDFRATQETQYF
many	TRBJ1-5	17	TRBV11-2	.	TGTGCCAGCAGCTTAGGGCCCAGGGACCGGGGCAATCAGCCCCAGCATTTT	CASSLGPRDRGNQPQHF
many	TRBJ1-1	13	TRBV12-3/TRBV12-4	.	TGTGCCAGCAGTTTTTACAGTTACTCTGAAGCTTTCTTT	CASSFYSYSEAFF
few	TRBJ2-1	16	TRBV6-5	TRBD1	TGTGCCAGCTGGGCGAGGACAGGTAGCCCACGAGGTGAGCAGTTCTTC	CASWARTGSPRGEQFF
many	TRBJ2-5	12	TRBV18	.	TGTGCCAGCTCTCAAAACCTGGAGACCCAGTACTTC	CASSQNLETQYF
few	TRBJ1-5	14	TRBV7-2	.	TGTGTCAGCAGCTTAGAGGGTAGGAATCAGCCCCAGCATTTT	CVSSLEGRNQPQHF
many	TRBJ1-6	13	TRBV20-1	TRBD1	TGCAGTGCTAATACAGGGGTAAATTCACCCCTCCACTTT	CSANTGVNSPLHF
.	TRBJ1-1	13	TRBV28	.	TGTGCCAGCAGTTTATGGACAGACACTGAAGCTTTCTTT	CASSLWTDTEAFF
few	TRBJ2-7	15	TRBV4-1	.	TGCGCCAGCAGCCAAGATGGGGCCGTCTCCTACGAGCAGTACTTC	CASSQDGAVSYEQYF
.	TRBJ1-2	12	TRBV28	.	TGTGCCAGCCTCCGGGGCGGCTATGGCTACACCTTC	CASLRGGYGYTF
.	TRBJ1-1	16	TRBV7-9	.	TGTGCCAGCAGCCCAACCTGGGCGGGAGCGGGGATTGGAGCTTTCTTT	CASSPTWAGAGIGAFF
.	TRBJ1-5	12	TRBV7-9	.	TGTGCCAGCAGCTTCTACCCGGGACCCCAGCATTTT	CASSFYPGPQHF
many	TRBJ2-7	15	TRBV6-5	.	TGTGCCAGCAGTTATCGGGTAGGCAGGGGCTACGAGCAGTACTTC	CASSYRVGRGYEQYF
.	TRBJ1-2	16	TRBV4-1	TRBD1	TGCGCCAGCAGCCAAACCGGGACAGGAAAAAACTATGGCTACACCTTC	CASSQTGTGKNYGYTF
.	TRBJ2-7	16	TRBV7-2	TRBD2	TGTGCCAGCAGCTTAGCTTGGTATAGCGGGTCCTACGAGCAGTACTTC	CASSLAWYSGSYEQYF
many	TRBJ2-3	11	TRBV29-1	.	TGCAGCGGCGAACGGGGAGATACGCAGTATTTT	CSGERGDTQYF
.	TRBJ2-5	15	TRBV5-1	.	TGCGCCAGCAGCTGGGCCCTAGTGGGCGGAGAGACCCAGTACTTC	CASSWALVGGETQYF
.	TRBJ1-3	17	TRBV4-2	TRBD1	TGTGCCAGCAGCCAAGAGTTCGACAGGGGGAGGGGAAACACCATATATTTT	CASSQEFDRGRGNTIYF
.	TRBJ2-7	14	TRBV2	TRBD1	TGTGCCAGCAGTGACCGGACAGGAGCCTACGAGCAGTACTTC	CASSDRTGAYEQYF
.	TRBJ2-2	14	TRBV4-3	.	TGCGCCAGCAGCAGGGGCGGGGATACCGGGGAGCTGTTTTTT	CASSRGGDTGELFF
few	TRBJ2-3	18	TRBV24-1	TRBD2	TGTGCCACCAGTGATCCGGGACTAGCGGGGAGTCCCACAGATACGCAGTATTTT	CATSDPGLAGSPTDTQYF
many	TRBJ2-7	15	TRBV3-1	TRBD1	TGTGCCAGCAGCCGCCCGGGACAGGGGGCCGGAGAGCAGTACTTC	CASSRPGQGAGEQYF
many	TRBJ2-7	15	TRBV7-2	TRBD1	TGTGCCAGCAGCTCCATTCTGACAGGGGACTACGAGCAGTACTTC	CASSSILTGDYEQYF
many	TRBJ2-5	17	TRBV2	.	TGTGCCAGCAGAACCTCCGAGGGGGAGGGTTGGCAAGAGACCCAGTACTTC	CASRTSEGEGWQETQYF
.	TRBJ2-7	14	TRBV15	TRBD1	TGTACCACCAGTAGGGACAGGGGTCCCTACGAGCAGGACTTC	CTTSRDRGPYEQDF
few	TRBJ1-4	16	TRBV12-3/TRBV12-4	.	.	CASSFGAGTTNEKLFF
many	TRBJ1-2	14	TRBV6-6	.	TGTGCCAGCAGTTACTCGACAGTACCTCATGGCTACACCTTC	CASSYSTVPHGYTF
few	TRBJ2-2	15	TRBV7-7	.	TGTGCCAGCAGCTTACAGGGGGGAAAAGTCGGGGAGCTGTTTTTT	CASSLQGGKVGELFF
few	TRBJ2-3	16	TRBV9	TRBD2	TGTGCCAGCAGCGTAGCTCCAGCGGGGGCGGGGGATACGCAGTATTTT	CASSVAPAGAGDTQYF
few	TRBJ1-1	14	TRBV6-2/TRBV6-3	.	TGTGCCAGCAGTTACCGGCCGGCGGTTCCTGAAGCTTTCTTT	CASSYRPAVPEAFF